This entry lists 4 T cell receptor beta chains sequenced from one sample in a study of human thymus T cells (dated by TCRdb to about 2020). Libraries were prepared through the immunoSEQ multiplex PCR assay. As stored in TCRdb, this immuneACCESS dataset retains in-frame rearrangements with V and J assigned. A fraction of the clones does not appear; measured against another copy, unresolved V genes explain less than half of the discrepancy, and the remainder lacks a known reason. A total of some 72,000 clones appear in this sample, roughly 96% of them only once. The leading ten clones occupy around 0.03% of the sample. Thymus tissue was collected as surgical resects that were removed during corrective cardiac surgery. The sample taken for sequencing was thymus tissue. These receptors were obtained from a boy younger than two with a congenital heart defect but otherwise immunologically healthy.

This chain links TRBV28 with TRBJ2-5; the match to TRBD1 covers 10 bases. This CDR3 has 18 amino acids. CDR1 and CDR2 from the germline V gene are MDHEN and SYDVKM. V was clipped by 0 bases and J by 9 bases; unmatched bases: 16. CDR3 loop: CASSLCAASGTGAGAQYF. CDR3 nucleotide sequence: TGTGCCAGCAGTTTATGCGCCGCCTCCGGGACAGGGGCTGGAGCCCAGTACTTC.

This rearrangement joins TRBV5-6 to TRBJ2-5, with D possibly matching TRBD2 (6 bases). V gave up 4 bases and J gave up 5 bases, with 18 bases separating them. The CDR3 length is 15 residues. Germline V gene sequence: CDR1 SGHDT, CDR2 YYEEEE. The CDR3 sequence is CASSPHWRRGETQYF. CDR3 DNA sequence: TGTGCCAGCAGCCCCCATTGGAGACGGGGGGAGACCCAGTACTTC.

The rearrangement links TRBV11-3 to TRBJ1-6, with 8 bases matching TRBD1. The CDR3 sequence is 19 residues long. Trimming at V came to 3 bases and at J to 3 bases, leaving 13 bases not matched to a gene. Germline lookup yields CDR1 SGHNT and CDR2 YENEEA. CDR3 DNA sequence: TGTGCCAGCAGCTTGGAAAGCCGGACAGGGTGGAACTATAATTCACCCCTCCACTTT. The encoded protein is CASSLESRTGWNYNSPLHF.

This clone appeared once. The CDR3 here is CATTDSDTQYF. CDR3 DNA sequence: TGTGCCACCACCGACTCGGATACGCAGTATTTT. This chain connects TRBV10-3 to TRBJ2-3; D gene unclear. Germline V gene sequence: CDR1 ENHRY, CDR2 SYGVKD. This CDR3 is 11 amino acids long. V was shortened by 10 bases and J by 6 bases, with 11 bases between the two germline ends.